The 6 T cell receptor beta chains in this list originate from one sample, sequenced in a study of shared clonotypes between healthy human individuals. Sequencing used immunoSEQ multiplex PCR; TCRdb keeps in-frame clones, though not all of them. The repertoire consists of about 1.5 million clones, with about 96% occurring once and the leading ten covering approximately 1.2%. The sample was naive CD4+ T cells sorted from blood. Regarding subset: CD45RA+ positively selected. Receptors were obtained from a man between 25 and 39 years old in good health.

The sample holds one count of this clone. This sequence joins TRBV5-4 and TRBJ2-5, with TRBD1 matching over 11 bases. The V gene end was trimmed by 4 bases and the J gene end by 1 base; junction bases not matched to a gene: 6. Looked up from germline, CDR1 is SGHNT and CDR2 is YYREEE (reference sequence). The CDR3 is 16 amino acids. CDR3 DNA sequence: TGTGCCAGCAGCCCCGGACAGGGGGCGGTCCAAGAGACCCAGTACTTC. It encodes CASSPGQGAVQETQYF.

The V gene is TRBV6-6, the J gene TRBJ2-5; tentatively, D is TRBD1 (5 bases). V was clipped by 4 bases and J by 5 bases, with 20 bases between them. Germline lookup yields CDR1 MNHNY and CDR2 SVGAGI (reference sequence). The CDR3 loop spans 16 amino acids. This CDR3 is CASSSQTGPREETQYF. CDR3 coding DNA: TGTGCCAGCAGTTCACAAACAGGACCGCGAGAGGAGACCCAGTACTTC.

Written as DNA, the CDR3 is TGCGCCAGCAGCCCCCGCACAGCTCTGGCCAAAAACATTCAGTACTTC. Translating gives CASSPRTALAKNIQYF. This rearrangement joins TRBV5-1 to TRBJ2-4; D ambiguous. The CDR3 loop spans 16 amino acids. Germline V gene data show CDR1 as SGHRS and CDR2 as YFSETQ. V lost 4 bases to trimming and J lost 1 base, with 15 bases between them.

This CDR3 reads CASSWTSGSLFF. CDR3 nucleotides: TGTGCCAGCAGTTGGACTAGCGGGAGTCTGTTCTTC. V usage is TRBV2 and J usage is TRBJ2-1, with 13 bases matching TRBD2. The trim removed 5 bases at V and 15 bases at J, leaving 4 bases unmatched. The CDR3 sequence is 12 residues long. Germline-derived CDR1 and CDR2 are SNHLY and FYNNEI.

The chain links TRBV19 to TRBJ2-4; D possibly corresponds to TRBD2 (7 bases). CDR1 is LNHDA and CDR2 is SQIVND in the germline V gene (reference sequence). The length of the CDR3 is 18 residues. V lost 4 bases and J lost 7, with 26 bases in between. The CDR3 loop reads CASSTPGHGAGDKNIQYF. In DNA, the CDR3 is TGTGCCAGTAGTACCCCGGGACACGGGGCGGGGGACAAGAACATTCAGTACTTC.

This chain links TRBV6-1 with TRBJ1-2; no clear D gene. CDR1 is MNHNS, CDR2 SASEGT, per germline. V shed 6 bases and J shed 4 bases, with 12 bases lying between them. CDR3 size: 13 residues. The CDR3 loop is CASRGQWGYGYTF. As DNA, the CDR3 is TGTGCCAGCAGGGGCCAGTGGGGCTATGGCTACACCTTC.